Reported below is one T cell receptor beta chain. Its antigen is unidentified. This CDR3 has 16 residues. Germline CDR1 reads MNHEY; CDR2 reads SVGAGI. V shed 0 bases and J shed 7 bases, with 13 bases lying between them. Indicated time point: persistent/refractory GD, antithyroid drugs over 5 years with positive TRAb. Extracted RNA from PBMCs served as the source of the TCR library. The sample comes from a study of regulatory T cells in long-lasting Graves disease. Study-wide findings and caveats: TRBV28, TRBJ1-2 and TRBJ2-5 were segments that persistent disease favored.

Arm-PCR with iRepertoire HTBI primers amplified the CDR3 regions for these TCR beta libraries. One entry per CDR3 protein, called by TCRdb with MiXCR from the multiplex PCR reads. The sample has over 650,000 distinct CDR3 sequences; about 30% are singletons. The sequence was collected from a female donor with Graves disease. Sequenced here: peripheral blood mononuclear cells (PBMCs), sampled when the disease was refractory, from a patient treated with antithyroid drugs. V usage is TRBV6-5 and J usage is TRBJ1-6, with D maybe TRBD1 (6 bases). The CDR3: CASSYSPRGVNSPLHF. The CDR3, as DNA: TGTGCCAGCAGTTACTCACCCAGGGGAGTGAATTCACCCCTCCACTTT.